This T cell receptor (beta chain) was sequenced in a study of monozygotic twins with inflammatory bowel disease. The germline gives CDR1 DFQATT, CDR2 SNEGSKA (reference sequence). This CDR3 is built from 15 residues. Two nested PCRs, roughly 16 and 10 cycles, amplified TCRalpha and TCRbeta cDNA. TCRdb reprocessed the 5' RACE reads and keeps a single row for each CDR3 protein, giving no DNA. The listing records about 330,000 distinct CDR3 sequences. This clonotype was sampled from a human donor with ulcerative colitis or Crohn's disease, or a healthy co-twin of an affected twin (not recorded which). The rearrangement uses TRBV20-1 and TRBJ2-7; the D call of TRBD1 rests on TCRdb alone, since no DNA is present to check it. What was sequenced was blood. The CDR3 loop is CSARDLAGAAYEQYF.